This T cell receptor (beta chain) emerged from a study of T-cell reconstitution after alpha-beta-depleted transplantation in children. This CDR3 has 14 amino acids. The V gene's germline CDR1 is MNHNS and CDR2 SASEGT. J lost 10 bases, V lost 6 bases, and 9 bases had no gene match. Unique molecular identifiers were incorporated when the TCRbeta library was constructed. From the PCR reads, TCRdb called clonotypes with MiXCR, one entry per CDR3 protein. Of roughly 500,000 distinct CDR3 sequences in the sample, 32% are singletons; the top ten hold 2% to 2.5%. Sequenced here: PBMCs from the stem cell graft donor, sampled from the stem cell graft. This sequence joins TRBV6-1 and TRBJ1-6, with 7 nucleotides matching TRBD1. The sequence was obtained from a human donor who donated a stem cell graft to a child with aplastic anemia. The CDR3 nucleotides read TGTGCCAGCAGCCCCTGGGACAGAGGATCACCCCTCCACTTT. Amino acid sequence: CASSPWDRGSPLHF.